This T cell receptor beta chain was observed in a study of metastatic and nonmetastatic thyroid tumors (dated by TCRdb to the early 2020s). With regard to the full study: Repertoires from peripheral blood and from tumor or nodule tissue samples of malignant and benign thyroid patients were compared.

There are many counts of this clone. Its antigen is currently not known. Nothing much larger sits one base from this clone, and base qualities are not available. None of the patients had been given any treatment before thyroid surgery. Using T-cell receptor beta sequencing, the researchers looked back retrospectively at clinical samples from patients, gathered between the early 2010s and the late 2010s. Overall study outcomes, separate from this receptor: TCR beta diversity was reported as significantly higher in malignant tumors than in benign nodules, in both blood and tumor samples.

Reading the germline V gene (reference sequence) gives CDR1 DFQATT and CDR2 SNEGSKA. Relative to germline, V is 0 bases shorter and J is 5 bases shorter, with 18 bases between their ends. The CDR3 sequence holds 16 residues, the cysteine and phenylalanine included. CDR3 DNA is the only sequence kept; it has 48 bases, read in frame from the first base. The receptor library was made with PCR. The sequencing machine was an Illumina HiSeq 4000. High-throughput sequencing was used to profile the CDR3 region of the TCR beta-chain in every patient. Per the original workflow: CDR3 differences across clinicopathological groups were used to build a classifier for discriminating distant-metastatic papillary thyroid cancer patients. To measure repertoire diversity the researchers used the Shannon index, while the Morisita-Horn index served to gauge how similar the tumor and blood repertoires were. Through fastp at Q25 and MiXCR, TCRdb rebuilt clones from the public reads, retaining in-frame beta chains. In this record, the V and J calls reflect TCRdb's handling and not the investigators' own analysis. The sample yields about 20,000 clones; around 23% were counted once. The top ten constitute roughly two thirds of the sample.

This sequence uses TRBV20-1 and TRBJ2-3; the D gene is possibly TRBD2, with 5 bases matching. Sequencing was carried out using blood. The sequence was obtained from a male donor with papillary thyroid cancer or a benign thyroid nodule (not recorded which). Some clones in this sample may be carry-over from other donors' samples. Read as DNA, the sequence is TGCAGTGCTAGAGAAGGGCTAGCTCCGGTAGGAGATACGCAGTATTTT. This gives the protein CSAREGLAPVGDTQYF.